This TCR beta chain was captured by sequencing in a study of identical twins (dated by TCRdb to 2016 to 2018). Turning to the overall study: To test whether fetal clonotypes persist, the study used deep sequencing on TCR alpha and beta repertoires from monozygotic twins, unrelated adults of various ages, and cord blood. To rule out contamination, the twin experiments were replicated at different times with different library preparation protocols.

The germline V end is reduced by 3 bases and the J end by 4 bases; junction bases left unmatched: 14. Per the germline V gene, SGHTA is the CDR1 and FQGNSA is the CDR2. The CDR3 spans 17 residues, from the cysteine through the phenylalanine. Only the CDR3 part of the read is kept: 51 bases, read in frame from the first base. Every donor was a healthy Caucasian. The twin cohort consisted of three pairs of female monozygotic twins, all aged roughly 18 to 29 years. RNA for TCR libraries was isolated from peripheral blood mononuclear cells. General findings and caveats noted by the study authors: Fewer insertions were carried by abundant cord blood beta clonotypes; a weaker similar trend was observed in young adult naive repertoires, while no such trend was observed in memory repertoires. Recombination models systematically underestimated out-of-frame TCR alpha sharing in monozygotic twins but agreed with sharing between unrelated individuals. The excess sharing between twins in beta out-of-frame sequences was weaker because fewer shared sequences reduced the signal-to-noise ratio. Conclusions relied on cross-sectional statistical analysis, since the same donors could not be followed over many years. Compared with coincidental sharing between unrelated individuals, an excess of low generation-probability sequences was observed among out-of-frame TCR alpha sequences shared between twins. Zero-insertion analyses could be partly confounded by invariant T cells such as MAIT and iNKT, although diverse VJ usage argued against such confounding for most clonotypes.

The library was produced with 5' RACE. Sequencing was carried out with an Illumina HiSeq 2000. A universal primer binding site was introduced by template switching, and a unique molecular identifier was present in the final cDNA, enabling accurate counting of TCR cDNA molecules. Specific primers in the conserved constant-segment region were used to synthesize first-strand cDNA for the TCR alpha and beta chains. To control for contamination, every cDNA library was double barcoded, receiving both a SMART-Mk sample barcode and Illumina barcodes. TruSeq adapter sequences, together with Illumina sample barcodes, were added in two successive PCR steps. TCR alpha and beta cDNA libraries were sequenced on the Illumina HiSeq platform with custom primers. In the source study's methods: Raw reads were processed with MiGEC to extract unique molecular identifiers, and MiXCR was used to determine CDR3 positions. Recombination models were inferred per individual with the repgenHMM and IGoR tools using an EM algorithm. The tcR package in R was used for shared clonotype analysis, with sharing normalized by the product of cloneset sizes. Out-of-frame nonproductive sequences were analyzed to study raw recombination free of thymic and clonal selection effects. Starting from the raw public reads, TCRdb applied fastp trimming at Q25, assembled clones with MiXCR and retained in-frame beta chains. Rows are combined by CDR3 protein, so each entry shows the most common genes and DNA. The V and J calls here are based on TCRdb, not the publication. The sample table shows about 700,000 distinct CDR3 sequences, and 8.6% are seen once. The biggest ten clones account for roughly 0.97% of the sample.

This clonotype was detected many times. No cognate antigen has been identified for it. There are no base qualities to consult, and no much larger clone falls within one base. These data were also reused for a study on yellow fever vaccine responses in identical twins. The second paper further reports: According to the authors, the vaccine-induced T cell response in identical twins seemed to be partly convergent and partly specific to each individual. Focusing on identical twins, the study followed the T cell clones that responded to the vaccine, and did so with precision.

This receptor was obtained from a woman aged 18-29 years in good health. Specimen: PBMCs. This sequence uses TRBV7-2 and TRBJ1-2, with 7 middle bases fitting TRBD1. For the CDR3, the sequence is CASSFPSTGEFGYGYTF. The nucleotide sequence reads as follows: TGTGCCAGCAGCTTTCCGTCAACAGGGGAGTTTGGCTATGGCTACACCTTC.